A single T cell receptor (beta chain) is shown here with its context. The antigen is undetermined. The PCR contained 60 Vbeta and 13 Jbeta primers. TCRdb's copy holds only in-frame clones and misses some; the assay was immunoSEQ multiplex PCR. Here the sample spans about 130,000 clones, about 84% being singletons. The data belong to a study of cytomegalovirus exposure and HLA in healthy donors. The overall study: Prior work identified roughly 120 million unique TCR beta sequences in approximately 200 million T cells.

Study-wide findings and caveats: Analysis was carried out at a later point, and it linked a missense DCLRE1C variant to TCR beta V- and J-gene trimming. An analysis done earlier found most TCR beta V segments productive about 87% or about 30% of the time.

The clonotype comes from a boy aged 10-17 years in good health and CMV-seronegative. The sequencing sample was made of PBMCs.

The CDR3 loop is CASSQDLGGTANYGYTF. CDR3 DNA: TGTGCCAGCAGCCAAGATCTGGGAGGGACGGCTAACTATGGCTACACCTTC. V and J are TRBV4-2 and TRBJ1-2; D possibly corresponds to TRBD1 (5 bases). V was shortened by 0 bases and J by 0 bases, with 14 bases between the two germline ends. Per the germline V gene, CDR1 is LGHNA and CDR2 is YNFKEQ. The CDR3 spans 17 residues.